This T cell receptor (beta chain) was retrieved from a study of shared clonotypes between healthy human individuals (dated by TCRdb to the early 2020s). Notes on the research overall: Three men and a couple of women, aged 18 to 49 years, made up the cohort. Between about 0.94 and 10 billion PBMCs per donor were obtained by leukapheresis. Libraries were prepared and TCR repertoires were sequenced by different laboratories using diverse techniques, in order to increase sequencing depth and limit assay-specific biases. To estimate repertoire size and how much clonotypes are shared between individuals, the study performed deep sequencing of blood TCR repertoires from 4 to 6 healthy adults. For each donor, CD4 naive and CD4 memory were each run on three plates, CD8 naive on two plates, and CD8 memory on one plate. Results and caveats for the whole study, not just this receptor: Based on pairwise subsampling, the degree of clonotype sharing among donors was expected to be affected by sequencing depth. Because the study included a small number of donors, the genetic and exposure-history diversity represented was limited. Sampling was restricted to blood, and TCR repertoires in tissues likely differ from the TCR repertoires found in blood. Naive subsets generally had larger estimated clonotype richness than memory subsets did. About 4.5% of naive CD4, around 3.6% of naive CD8, around 2.3% of memory CD4, and approximately 0.39% of memory CD8 clonotypes were shared across several donors. Rarefaction of sorted-subset datasets indicated incomplete sequencing despite the large sequencing depth. Higher generation probabilities were observed for clonotypes shared by all four sorted-subset donors than for non-shared clonotypes.

The donors were healthy, HIV-negative adults who had no recently reported acute infections or vaccinations. Only Caucasian adults living in Nashville, Tennessee, USA were represented among the donors. CD8 memory samples were composed of magnetically selected CD45RO+ cells combined with CCR7-negative CD45RA+ effector memory (TemRA) cells. Blood was collected by leukapheresis, and PBMCs were isolated by Ficoll-Histopaque density gradient centrifugation and then cryopreserved in liquid nitrogen vapor phase. Analytical flow cytometry was used to check the purity and quantity of each magnetically sorted T cell population. Genomic DNA was isolated from each sorted fraction and quantified by UV absorbance on a Nanodrop 2000c. Using the deep immunoSEQ assay, TCR CDR3 regions were amplified from genomic DNA by multiplex PCR. Extracted genomic DNA from each cell subset was spread evenly across all wells of several immunoSEQ 96-well plates, with each plate serving as a replicate. For sorted subsets, roughly 200 ng genomic DNA, equal to about 30,000 T cell genomes, was loaded into each replicate PCR. Purified libraries were measured with a Qubit 3.0 fluorometer, size-checked on a Bioanalyzer 2100, and measured again with the KAPA Library Quantification kit. Each immunoSEQ 96-well plate was sequenced on its own single-read 150-cycle Illumina NextSeq 550 flow cell. The published analysis was carried out like this. Because the immunoSEQ output held only junctional sequences and lacked quality scores, the filtering could not match the filtering applied to full-length reads. To assign V/J genes and CDR3, sequences were annotated using PyIR, a Python wrapper for IgBLAST v1.9, with IMGT germline references. Any read was removed if the V/J assignment was weak (E-value above 1e-6), the CDR3 was missing, or the read contained stop codons, out-of-frame junctions, or ambiguous translated residues. V3J clonotypes were defined as sequences sharing an identical inferred V gene, J gene, and CDR3 amino acid sequence. To compute the percentage overlap between repertoires, the number of shared unique clonotypes was divided by the size of the smaller repertoire. Three approaches were used to assess repertoire richness: RTK rarefaction, the Chao1 estimator, and Recon v2.1 estimates of unobserved clonotypes. Generation probabilities for all TCRbeta clonotypes obtained by the gDNA method from four donors were computed using OLGA. TCRdb retrieved this table from immuneACCESS and kept in-frame rearrangements only. Not all clones are present; in checked studies, unresolved V genes account for under half, and no reason is known for the remainder. That table is the source of V, J and clone size, and D and trimming were worked out from the DNA. This sample lists about 380,000 clones; about 96% were detected once. The top ten hold about 0.32% of the sample.

Regarding this clone: Its antigen is not yet known. Base-call qualities are not available, and no considerably larger clone is one nucleotide away.

The sample was memory CD8+ T cells sorted from blood. In light of the paper, this sample's cell subset or site label describes: CD45RO+ cells pooled with CCR7-negative TemRA cells. This receptor was identified in a man aged 30-40 years in good health.

The DNA reads TGTGCCACCAGTCCTAGCGGGGGAAGGGGAGATACGCAGTATTTT. This yields the protein CATSPSGGRGDTQYF. The chain employs TRBV15 and TRBJ2-3; 10 bases in between match TRBD2. V is pruned by 6 bases and J by 5 bases, leaving 8 bases of the junction without a gene match. Reading the germline V gene (reference sequence) gives CDR1 LNHNV and CDR2 YYDKDF. There are 15 amino acids in the CDR3, from cysteine to phenylalanine inclusive. This entry keeps only the CDR3 DNA: 45 bases, framed from base 1. The CDR3, completed at both ends by the reference TRBV15 and TRBJ2-3 genes, gives the full variable domain DAMVIQNPRYQVTQFGKPVTLSCSQTLNHNVMYWYQQKSSQAPKLLFHYYDKDFNNEADTPDNFQSRRPNTSFCFLDIRSPGLGDTAMYLCATSPSGGRGDTQYFGPGTRLTVL.